The 20 T cell receptor beta chains below were found in one sample sequenced in a study of blood T cell repertoires in COVID-19. This table comes from immunoSEQ multiplex PCR, and its TCRdb copy is limited to in-frame clones, with some not included. Of around 140,000 clones in the sample, roughly four fifths are singletons; the top ten hold 3% to 4.5%. Sample: peripheral blood. These receptors came from a woman in her sixties or seventies with acute or convalescent COVID-19.

The CDR3: CASSFAGYGGYTF. Written as DNA, the CDR3 is TGTGCCAGCAGCTTTGCGGGATACGGGGGCTACACCTTC. The chain is built from TRBV5-4 and TRBJ1-2, with no clear D. The V gene's germline CDR1 is SGHNT and CDR2 YYREEE (reference sequence). Trimming took 2 bases from V and 8 from J, leaving 13 bases between them. The length of the CDR3 is 13 residues.

This chain connects TRBV11-3 to TRBJ2-1; TRBD2 aligns across 8 bases. J was trimmed by 5 bases and V by 5 bases; bases with no gene match: 5. CDR3 length: 14 amino acids. Germline CDR1 is SGHNT and CDR2 is YENEEA. The CDR3 spells CASSKGLAHNEQFF. CDR3 in DNA: TGTGCCAGCAGCAAAGGACTAGCTCACAATGAGCAGTTCTTC.

This clone was found once. This rearrangement joins TRBV29-1 to TRBJ2-3, with 10 nucleotides matching TRBD2. V was clipped by 1 base and J by 9 bases; unmatched bases: 4. From germline, CDR1 is SQVTM and CDR2 ANQGSEA. The CDR3 extends over 13 amino acids. As DNA, the CDR3 is TGCAGCGTTGAAGGGCTAGCGGGAGAGACGCAGTATTTT. Its protein product is CSVEGLAGETQYF.

This clone came up a few times. The chain combines TRBV7-8 with TRBJ2-1; 8 bases are a match to TRBD1. The germline V gene encodes CDR1 SGHVS and CDR2 FQNEAQ. The CDR3 totals 15 residues. V dropped 4 bases and J dropped 0; count of bases not matched to a gene: 2. In DNA form, the CDR3 reads TGTGCCAGCAGCTCCGGGACAGGCTCCTACAATGAGCAGTTCTTC. Its protein product is CASSSGTGSYNEQFF. The full variable domain, its missing parts supplied by reference TRBV7-8 and TRBJ2-1, is GAGVSQSPRYKVAKRGQDVALRCDPISGHVSLFWYQQALGQGPEFLTYFQNEAQLDKSGLPSDRFFAERPEGSVSTLKIQRTQQEDSAVYLCASSSGTGSYNEQFFGPGTRLTVL.

This sequence joins TRBV5-1 and TRBJ2-2, with 12 bases matching TRBD1. V lost 3 bases and J lost 5; bases outside the gene matches: 8. The germline V gene encodes CDR1 SGHRS and CDR2 YFSETQ. The length of the CDR3 is 17 residues. The CDR3 DNA sequence: TGCGCCAGCAGCTCCTTAGGGACAGGGGGCGGAACCGGGGAGCTGTTTTTT. This sequence encodes CASSSLGTGGGTGELFF. The full variable domain, with the rest looked up from reference TRBV5-1 and TRBJ2-2, is KAGVTQTPRYLIKTRGQQVTLSCSPISGHRSVSWYQQTPGQGLQFLFEYFSETQRNKGNFPGRFSGRQFSNSRSEMNVSTLELGDSALYLCASSSLGTGGGTGELFFGEGSRLTVL.

The V call is TRBV19, the J call TRBJ2-1; possible D gene TRBD1, 5 bases. The CDR3 sequence is 15 residues long. The V end lost 3 bases, the J end lost 5 bases, and 14 bases lay between the germline ends. The germline V gene has CDR1 LNHDA and CDR2 SQIVND (reference sequence). The CDR3 nucleotides read TGTGCCAGTAGTATGGGGCGGAGCTTCAACAATGAGCAGTTCTTC. This translates into CASSMGRSFNNEQFF. The full variable domain, in which reference TRBV19 and TRBJ2-1 provide the parts outside the CDR3, is DGGITQSPKYLFRKEGQNVTLSCEQNLNHDAMYWYRQDPGQGLRLIYYSQIVNDFQKGDIAEGYSVSREKKESFPLTVTSAQKNPTAFYLCASSMGRSFNNEQFFGPGTRLTVL.

The chain couples TRBV11-2 to TRBJ2-5; 8 bases match TRBD2. In germline, CDR1 is SGHAT, CDR2 FQNNGV. CDR3 length: 14 residues. Trimming took 5 bases from V and 7 from J; bases not matched to a gene: 9. The CDR3 sequence: CASSQSGSVATQYF. CDR3 nucleotides: TGTGCCAGCAGCCAGAGCGGGAGTGTAGCGACCCAGTACTTC.

The chain is built from TRBV15 and TRBJ1-5, with D perhaps matching TRBD1 (5 bases). Germline CDR1 reads LNHNV; CDR2 reads YYDKDF (reference sequence). V lost 0 bases to trimming and J lost 3 bases, with 12 bases between them. CDR3 length: 16 amino acids. The CDR3 loop reads CATSRDRDSNNQPQHF. In DNA, the CDR3 is TGTGCCACCAGCAGAGATCGGGACTCTAACAATCAGCCCCAGCATTTT.

V and J are TRBV28 and TRBJ2-3, with 7 bases that match TRBD1. The CDR3 loop spans 15 amino acids. Germline CDR1 and CDR2: MDHEN and SYDVKM. The trim removed 3 bases at V and 1 base at J, leaving 4 bases unmatched. The CDR3 region is CASSFGTVGTDTQYF. The DNA of the CDR3 is TGTGCCAGCAGTTTCGGGACAGTTGGCACAGATACGCAGTATTTT.

The chain combines TRBV7-9 with TRBJ1-5; 7 positions agree with TRBD1. The V gene's germline CDR1 is SEHNR and CDR2 FQNEAQ (reference sequence). J gave up 2 bases and V 5 bases, and 3 bases lay outside the gene matches. The CDR3 has 14 amino acids. The CDR3 region is CASSKTGGNQPQHF. Written as DNA, the CDR3 is TGTGCCAGCAGCAAAACAGGGGGCAATCAGCCCCAGCATTTT.

V usage is TRBV2 and J usage is TRBJ2-2; 7 positions match TRBD1. The CDR3 length is 15 residues. CDR1 and CDR2 (germline): SNHLY, FYNNEI. Germline trimming cut 6 bases from V and 0 bases from J; bases unmatched to any gene: 4. CDR3 in DNA: TGTGCCAGCAGAGAGGACAGGACGAACACCGGGGAGCTGTTTTTT. As protein: CASREDRTNTGELFF. Supplemented by reference TRBV2 and TRBJ2-2, the full variable domain reads EPEVTQTPSHQVTQMGQEVILRCVPISNHLYFYWYRQILGQKVEFLVSFYNNEISEKSEIFDDQFSVERPDGSNFTLKIRSTKLEDSAMYFCASREDRTNTGELFFGEGSRLTVL.

V and J are TRBV19 and TRBJ1-2; D perhaps matches TRBD1 (6 bases). CDR3 length: 14 amino acids. The germline V gene encodes CDR1 LNHDA and CDR2 SQIVND (reference sequence). V lost 5 bases and J lost 8, with 18 bases in between. The CDR3 DNA sequence: TGTGCCAGTAGTCCCGAGGACAGATGGCGCGGCTACACCTTC. As protein: CASSPEDRWRGYTF.

This sequence joins TRBV6-2 or TRBV6-3 and TRBJ1-3; D is unclear. This CDR3 has 14 residues. Trimming shortened V by 4 bases and J by 0 bases, and 7 bases separated the two germline ends. The germline V gene encodes CDR1 MNHEY and CDR2 SVGEGT. CDR3 nucleotide sequence: TGTGCCAGCAGTTTGGGCCTCTCTGGAAACACCATATATTTT. Residues: CASSLGLSGNTIYF.

This clone was found once. The CDR3 is CASSPMGTGTETQYF. In nucleotides, the CDR3 is TGTGCCAGCAGCCCGATGGGGACTGGGACAGAGACCCAGTACTTC. The chain uses TRBV11-2 and TRBJ2-5, with D maybe TRBD2 (6 bases). Trimming stripped 5 bases from V and 4 bases from J, with 17 bases between. Germline CDR1 SGHAT, CDR2 FQNNGV. The CDR3 is 15 amino acids.

The CDR3 reads CASSLAGDRTQYF. The CDR3 region has the DNA TGTGCCAGCAGTCTAGCGGGAGACAGGACGCAGTATTTT. The rearrangement uses TRBV28 and TRBJ2-3, with 10 bases lining up with TRBD2. This CDR3 contains 13 residues. J gave up 9 bases and V 5 bases, and 5 bases lay outside the gene matches. Per the germline V gene, CDR1 is MDHEN and CDR2 is SYDVKM.

J is TRBJ1-1 and V is TRBV9; D is unclear. Germline values: CDR1 SGDLS, CDR2 YYNGEE. Trimming took 3 bases from V and 3 from J, leaving 18 bases between them. The CDR3 has 16 amino acids. CDR3 in amino acids: CASSANLVSLDTEAFF. The CDR3 bases are TGTGCCAGCAGCGCGAATCTAGTGTCACTCGACACTGAAGCTTTCTTT.

The J gene is TRBJ1-1, the V gene TRBV5-1; a possible D gene is TRBD1 (6 bases). V dropped 5 bases and J dropped 2 bases, with 16 bases sitting between them. The CDR3 extends over 15 amino acids. Germline V CDR1 and CDR2: SGHRS, YFSETQ. The CDR3 loop is CASSGRGLRNTEAFF. As DNA, the CDR3 is TGCGCCAGCAGTGGCAGGGGTTTACGAAACACTGAAGCTTTCTTT. Based on the CDR3 plus reference TRBV5-1 and TRBJ1-1, the full variable domain is KAGVTQTPRYLIKTRGQQVTLSCSPISGHRSVSWYQQTPGQGLQFLFEYFSETQRNKGNFPGRFSGRQFSNSRSEMNVSTLELGDSALYLCASSGRGLRNTEAFFGQGTRLTVV.

The chain employs TRBV6-2 or TRBV6-3 and TRBJ2-5, with 9 bases that match TRBD2. There are 15 residues in the CDR3. The V gene's germline CDR1 is MNHEY and CDR2 SVGEGT. Trimming at V came to 4 bases and at J to 2 bases, leaving 5 bases not matched to a gene. CDR3 nucleotide sequence: TGTGCCAGCAGTTCATTGCTAGCGGGACAAGAGACCCAGTACTTC. It translates to CASSSLLAGQETQYF.

This chain uses TRBV29-1 with TRBJ1-3, with 10 nucleotides matching TRBD1. V shed 6 bases, J shed 3 bases, and the junction held 8 bases outside the gene matches. The CDR3 consists of 15 residues. Per germline, CDR1 SQVTM and CDR2 ANQGSEA. The CDR3 region is CSVVTGGANGNTIYF. The CDR3 nucleotides are TGCAGCGTCGTGACAGGGGGCGCGAATGGAAACACCATATATTTT.

V gene TRBV10-1 combines with J gene TRBJ1-6; 10 nucleotides align to TRBD1. The CDR3 extends over 17 amino acids. CDR1 and CDR2 from the germline V gene are WNHNN and SYGVQD (reference sequence). The V gene end was trimmed by 9 bases and the J gene end by 10 bases; junction bases not matched to a gene: 18. CDR3 DNA: TGCGCCAGGACCGTCCTGAAGGACAGGGGGGACGGATCACCCCTCCACTTT. Its protein product is CARTVLKDRGDGSPLHF.